Listed below are T cell receptor beta chains from one sample, sequenced in a study of blood T cell repertoires in COVID-19. The repertoire was sequenced with immunoSEQ multiplex PCR; TCRdb's copy has only in-frame clones and lacks some. The repertoire holds about 220,000 clones, with around nine tenths as singletons. Sequenced sample: PBMCs or T cells enriched from blood (not recorded which). These TCRs come from a woman between 45 and 65 years old with acute COVID-19. Both conserved end residues are part of each CDR3. D genes are given only for firm matches. A clone size is listed for some rows: how often the clone was seen (once, few, many), or a class if it is expanded.

>TRBJ2-7|-|-|TRBV7-2
TGTGCCAGCAGCTTAATTCGCGGAAACTACGAGCAGTACTTC
CASSLIRGNYEQYF
>TRBJ2-7|TRBD1|-|TRBV27
TGTGCCAGCAGTTTCACAGGGGCGGAGGAGCAGTACTTC
CASSFTGAEEQYF
>TRBJ2-1|-|-|TRBV7-8
TGTGCCAGCAGCCCTTGGGCGGGATCATCGAATGAGCAGTTCTTC
CASSPWAGSSNEQFF
>TRBJ2-1|-|-|TRBV2
TGTGCCAGCAGTGAAGGTGGTGGGGGCCTTTACAATGAGCAGTTCTTC
CASSEGGGGLYNEQFF
>TRBJ1-4|-|-|TRBV18
TGTGCCAGCTCACGGACGGTTAGCGCTAATGAAAAACTGTTTTTT
CASSRTVSANEKLFF
>TRBJ1-1|TRBD1|-|TRBV27
TGTGCCAGCAGTTACTCACTGACAGGGGCGGGGAACACTGAAGCTTTCTTT
CASSYSLTGAGNTEAFF
>TRBJ1-6|-|few|TRBV28
TGTGCCAGCATCGGGGGAAATTCACCCCTCCACTTT
CASIGGNSPLHF
>TRBJ1-5|TRBD1|-|TRBV28
TGTGCCAGCAGTTTAGGGGGACAGGGGAGCCATCAGCCCCAGCATTTT
CASSLGGQGSHQPQHF
>TRBJ1-4|TRBD1|-|TRBV27
TGTGCCAGCAGTTTGGCCGGGACAGTCTATGAAAAACTGTTTTTT
CASSLAGTVYEKLFF
>TRBJ2-2|TRBD2|-|TRBV5-1
TGCGCCAGCAGCCACAAGCGGGAGATGACCGGGGAGCTGTTTTTT
CASSHKREMTGELFF
>TRBJ2-1|TRBD2|-|TRBV5-1
TGCGCCAGCAGCTTGGGACTAGCGGGGTACAATGAGCAGTTCTTC
CASSLGLAGYNEQFF
>TRBJ2-3|-|-|TRBV7-9
TGTGCCAGCAGCCCGAGCAATACGCAGTATTTT
CASSPSNTQYF
>TRBJ2-7|TRBD1|-|TRBV18
TGTGCCAGCTCACCGTCGACAGGGCGAGTATCCTACGAGCAGTACTTC
CASSPSTGRVSYEQYF
>TRBJ2-1|TRBD2|few|TRBV11-3
TGTGCCAGCAGCTTAGATCAGGGAGGTAGCGGGAAGGTCAATGAGCAGTTCTTC
CASSLDQGGSGKVNEQFF
>TRBJ1-1|-|-|TRBV3-1/TRBV3-2
TGTGCCAGCAGCCAAGTCGAGCCATTGAACACTGAAGCTTTCTTT
CASSQVEPLNTEAFF
>TRBJ1-2|-|-|TRBV3-1/TRBV3-2
TGTGCCAGCAGCCAAGCAGCAGGGTCTGTCGGTGGCTACACCTTC
CASSQAAGSVGGYTF
>TRBJ2-5|-|-|TRBV7-8
TGTGCCAGCCGCGAGCGGACTCGGGCTGCAGAGACCCAGTACTTC
CASRERTRAAETQYF
>TRBJ1-1|TRBD1|-|TRBV25-1
TGTGCCAGCAGTGAACAGGGGGCCCAGAACACTGAAGCTTTCTTT
CASSEQGAQNTEAFF
>TRBJ2-3|-|-|TRBV9
TGTGCCAGCAGCGGGGGCAAAGATACGCAGTATTTT
CASSGGKDTQYF
>TRBJ2-1|-|-|TRBV14
TGTGCCAGCAGCCAAGAATTACGGAGTGAGCAGTTCTTC
CASSQELRSEQFF
>TRBJ2-7|TRBD1|-|TRBV7-2
TGTGCCAGCAGCTGGGACAGGTTTGGCGAGCAGTACTTC
CASSWDRFGEQYF
>TRBJ2-7|-|-|TRBV6-8
TGTGCCAGCCCTCGGATCGGGGGAGACGAGCAGTACTTC
CASPRIGGDEQYF
>TRBJ2-1|-|-|TRBV11-2
TGTGCCAGCAGCTTAGGAGGTAGCTTGAATGAGCAGTTCTTC
CASSLGGSLNEQFF
>TRBJ1-1|TRBD1|-|TRBV30
TGTGCCTGGAGTGCAACAGGGGGCCTCACTGAAGCTTTCTTT
CAWSATGGLTEAFF
>TRBJ1-3|-|-|TRBV28
TGTGCCAGCAGTTTCCGGGGGTTAAGGAACTCTGGAAACACCATATATTTT
CASSFRGLRNSGNTIYF
>TRBJ2-1|TRBD2|-|TRBV28
TGTGCCAGCAGCGTTACGGGGGAGGGCCGAAATGAGCAGTTCTTC
CASSVTGEGRNEQFF
>TRBJ2-3|TRBD1|-|TRBV10-1
TGCGCCAGCAGCCTTAAACAGGGGGCGATGACAGATACGCAGTATTTT
CASSLKQGAMTDTQYF
>TRBJ2-5|-|-|TRBV24-1
TGTGCCACCAGTGATCCGACGGGGGAGGGGGTGGCCCAGTACTTC
CATSDPTGEGVAQYF
>TRBJ2-2|TRBD1|-|TRBV12-3/TRBV12-4
TGTGCCAGCAACGGACAGGGGACCGGGGAGCTGTTTTTT
CASNGQGTGELFF
>TRBJ1-1|-|-|TRBV6-5
TGTGCCAGCAGTTACTTCGGCAGGGGAGAGACTGAAGCTTTCTTT
CASSYFGRGETEAFF
>TRBJ1-5|TRBD1|-|TRBV5-8
TGTGCCAGCAGCAGAGTCTCCGGGACAGGATCTGGTCAGCCCCAGCATTTT
CASSRVSGTGSGQPQHF
>TRBJ1-1|-|-|TRBV18
TGTGCCAGCTCCTCCGTCCTGCAGGGCCCAGCTTTCTTT
CASSSVLQGPAFF
>TRBJ2-5|-|once|TRBV5-1
TGCGCCAGCAGCTTTAGCCGGCAAGAGACCCAGTACTTC
CASSFSRQETQYF
>TRBJ2-1|-|-|TRBV5-4
TGTGCCAGCAGCAGGGGCGTTGGTAGTATCGACAATGAGCAGTTCTTC
CASSRGVGSIDNEQFF
>TRBJ1-5|-|-|TRBV5-1
TGCGCCAGCAGCTTACGGGGGAGGATCGATCAGCCCCAGCATTTT
CASSLRGRIDQPQHF
>TRBJ2-1|TRBD1|-|TRBV10-3
TGTGCCACCCAGAGGGCAGGGGGCGAAGGTGAGCAGTTCTTC
CATQRAGGEGEQFF
>TRBJ2-7|-|-|TRBV6-5
TGTGCCACCCATAAGGGAGTCGTGTACTTC
CATHKGVVYF
>TRBJ2-7|TRBD2|-|TRBV15
TGTGCCACCAGCAGATCTTCGGGAGGGCCCCTCTACGAGCAGTACTTC
CATSRSSGGPLYEQYF
>TRBJ1-1|-|-|TRBV4-2
TGTGCCAGCAGCCAGTCTTTGAGGACTGAAGCTTTCTTT
CASSQSLRTEAFF
>TRBJ2-3|-|-|TRBV13
TGTGCCAGCAGCTTAGTGGGCGGGGTCACAGATACGCAGTATTTT
CASSLVGGVTDTQYF
>TRBJ2-5|TRBD2|-|TRBV7-3
TGTGCCAGCAGCCCTAAGGCGGCTAGCGGGTGGGAGACCCAGTACTTC
CASSPKAASGWETQYF
>TRBJ2-1|TRBD2|-|TRBV27
TGTGCCAGCAGTTTTGAGGGACTAGTCTCAAATGAGCAGTTCTTC
CASSFEGLVSNEQFF
>TRBJ1-4|TRBD1|-|TRBV5-8
TGTGCCAGCAGCTACGCCTTACAGGGGGCGCGTCGTGAAAAACTGTTTTTT
CASSYALQGARREKLFF
>TRBJ1-4|-|-|TRBV9
TGTGCCAGCAGCGTAGGGGCCAGATTTAATGAAAAACTGTTTTTT
CASSVGARFNEKLFF
>TRBJ2-1|-|once|TRBV19
TGTGCCAGTAGTAGAGTCTACAATGAGCAGTTCTTC
CASSRVYNEQFF
>TRBJ2-2|TRBD1|-|TRBV24-1
TGTGCCACTGCCAGGGGGCTAACGAACACCGGGGAGCTGTTTTTT
CATARGLTNTGELFF
>TRBJ1-1|-|-|TRBV19
TGTGCCAGTAGTATACAGGGGCTCAGCACTGAAGCTTTCTTT
CASSIQGLSTEAFF
>TRBJ1-4|-|-|TRBV5-6
TGTGCCAGCACCGAACGGGGAACGGGCAGAACTAATGAAAAACTGTTTTTT
CASTERGTGRTNEKLFF
>TRBJ2-1|-|-|TRBV11-2
TGTGCCAGCAGCGCGGCTCAGAGCTCCTACAATGAGCAGTTCTTC
CASSAAQSSYNEQFF
>TRBJ1-2|TRBD1|-|TRBV7-2
TGTGCCAGCAGACAGACAGGGAACTATGGCTACACCTTC
CASRQTGNYGYTF
>TRBJ1-5|-|-|TRBV7-2
TGTGCCAGCAGCTTTTCGGGTGCCCGGGGGAATCAGCCCCAGCATTTT
CASSFSGARGNQPQHF
>TRBJ2-7|-|-|TRBV29-1
TGCAGCGTTGGCAGATTCTCCTCCTACGAGCAGTACTTC
CSVGRFSSYEQYF
>TRBJ1-1|-|-|TRBV4-2
TGTGCCAGCAGCCAAGGAGGAGCACCCGCTGATGAAGCTTTCTTT
CASSQGGAPADEAFF